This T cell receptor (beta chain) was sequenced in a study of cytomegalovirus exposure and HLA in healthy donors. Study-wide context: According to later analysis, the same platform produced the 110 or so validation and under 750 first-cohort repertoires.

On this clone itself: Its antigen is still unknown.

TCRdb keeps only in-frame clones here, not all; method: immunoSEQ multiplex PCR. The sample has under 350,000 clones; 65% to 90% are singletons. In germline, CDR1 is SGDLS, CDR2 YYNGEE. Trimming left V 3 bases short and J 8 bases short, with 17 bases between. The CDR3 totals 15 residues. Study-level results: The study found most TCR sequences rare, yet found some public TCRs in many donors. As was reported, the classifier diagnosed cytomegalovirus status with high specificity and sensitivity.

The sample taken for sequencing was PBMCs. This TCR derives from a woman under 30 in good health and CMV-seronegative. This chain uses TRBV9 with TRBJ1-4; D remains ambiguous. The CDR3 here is CASSARMEGGEKLFF. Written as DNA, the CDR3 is TGTGCCAGCAGCGCCCGGATGGAGGGAGGGGAAAAACTGTTTTTT.